The rows below give T cell receptor beta chains drawn from one sample of a study of cytomegalovirus exposure and HLA in healthy donors. The table came from immunoSEQ multiplex PCR; TCRdb's copy has only in-frame clones and leaves some out. Of around 200,000 clones in the sample, roughly 91% were seen once. Source material: PBMCs. Receptors were obtained from a woman under 30 in good health and CMV-seronegative. The CDR3 runs from the conserved cysteine through the conserved F or W. The D gene is left open where the match is weak. Clone size is not always given. Where it is, it says once, few, many or a class for expanded clones.

V: TRBV5-6
J: TRBJ1-2
size: .
D: .
CDR3: CASSKNSGPLRGGYTF
DNA: TGTGCCAGCAGCAAGAATTCCGGGCCTCTAAGGGGAGGCTACACCTTC

V: TRBV9
J: TRBJ2-1
size: .
D: TRBD1
CDR3: CASSVGDRVTDEQFF
DNA: TGTGCCAGCAGCGTAGGGGACAGGGTTACCGATGAGCAGTTCTTC

V: TRBV4-2
J: TRBJ1-2
size: .
D: .
CDR3: CASSQDLSSYGYTF
DNA: TGTGCCAGCAGCCAAGATCTGAGTAGCTATGGCTACACCTTC

V: TRBV7-9
J: TRBJ1-1
size: few
D: .
CDR3: CASSLASGSQRYEAFF
DNA: TGTGCCAGCAGCTTAGCATCCGGCAGCCAGCGGTATGAAGCTTTCTTT

V: TRBV30
J: TRBJ2-1
size: .
D: .
CDR3: CAWSVLHEQFF
DNA: TGTGCCTGGAGTGTCCTCCATGAGCAGTTCTTC

V: TRBV11-2
J: TRBJ1-1
size: .
D: .
CDR3: CASSLDREGTEAFF
DNA: TGTGCCAGCAGCTTAGATCGGGAGGGAACTGAAGCTTTCTTT

V: TRBV27
J: TRBJ2-7
size: .
D: .
CDR3: CASSLSPVVYEQYF
DNA: TGTGCCAGCAGTTTATCCCCGGTTGTCTACGAGCAGTACTTC

V: TRBV2
J: TRBJ1-5
size: .
D: .
CDR3: CASRWTVGINQPQHF
DNA: TGTGCCAGCAGGTGGACAGTGGGGATCAATCAGCCCCAGCATTTT

V: TRBV15
J: TRBJ2-3
size: .
D: .
CDR3: CATSGTWGGTDTQYF
DNA: TGTGCCACCAGCGGGACGTGGGGGGGCACAGATACGCAGTATTTT

V: TRBV5-1
J: TRBJ2-6
size: few
D: .
CDR3: CASSLSVGANVLTF
DNA: TGCGCCAGCAGCTTGAGCGTAGGGGCCAACGTCCTGACTTTC

V: TRBV10-3
J: TRBJ2-3
size: .
D: TRBD2
CDR3: CAISELAVTDTQYF
DNA: TGTGCCATCAGTGAACTAGCGGTCACAGATACGCAGTATTTT

V: TRBV29-1
J: TRBJ1-2
size: .
D: .
CDR3: CSVAGPYGYTF
DNA: TGCAGCGTTGCTGGCCCCTATGGCTACACCTTC

V: TRBV6-1
J: TRBJ1-2
size: .
D: .
CDR3: CASSEKFSGVNYGYTF
DNA: TGTGCCAGCAGTGAAAAATTTTCGGGGGTCAACTATGGCTACACCTTC

V: TRBV30
J: TRBJ1-2
size: .
D: .
CDR3: CAWSREMTGYGYTF
DNA: TGTGCCTGGAGTCGGGAGATGACGGGCTATGGCTACACCTTC

V: TRBV9
J: TRBJ2-7
size: .
D: TRBD2
CDR3: CASSPPPMLAEFWEQYF
DNA: TGTGCCAGCAGCCCCCCCCCAATGCTAGCGGAGTTTTGGGAGCAGTACTTC

V: TRBV7-2
J: TRBJ2-7
size: .
D: .
CDR3: CASSLGGSEYEQYF
DNA: TGTGCCAGCAGCTTAGGCGGGTCGGAGTACGAGCAGTACTTC

V: TRBV4-2
J: TRBJ2-7
size: .
D: TRBD2
CDR3: CASSSGESYEQYF
DNA: TGTGCCAGCAGTAGCGGGGAATCCTACGAGCAGTACTTC

V: TRBV9
J: TRBJ2-5
size: once
D: TRBD1
CDR3: CASSDSGQGWTQYF
DNA: TGTGCCAGCAGCGATTCGGGACAGGGGTGGACCCAGTACTTC

V: TRBV27
J: TRBJ1-2
size: .
D: .
CDR3: CASSLSMSYGYTF
DNA: TGTGCCAGCAGTTTATCGATGAGCTATGGCTACACCTTC

V: TRBV2
J: TRBJ2-2
size: .
D: .
CDR3: CASRASPNTGELFF
DNA: TGTGCCAGCAGGGCTAGCCCTAACACCGGGGAGCTGTTTTTT

V: TRBV4-1
J: TRBJ2-1
size: .
D: TRBD2
CDR3: CASSQSLMGLAGVHEQFF
DNA: TGCGCCAGCAGCCAAAGTCTAATGGGACTAGCGGGAGTCCATGAGCAGTTCTTC

V: TRBV5-6
J: TRBJ2-7
size: once
D: .
CDR3: CASMPTTYRTETYEQYF
DNA: TGTGCCAGCATGCCGACAACCTATCGAACTGAGACCTACGAGCAGTACTTC

V: TRBV4-3
J: TRBJ1-5
size: .
D: TRBD1
CDR3: CASSQVTGMLQPQHF
DNA: TGCGCCAGCAGCCAAGTGACAGGGATGTTGCAGCCCCAGCATTTT

V: TRBV21-1
J: TRBJ2-7
size: .
D: .
CDR3: CASSTAPGTGGNYEQYF
DNA: TGTGCCAGCAGCACCGCGCCCGGGACAGGGGGCAACTACGAGCAGTACTTC

V: TRBV2
J: TRBJ2-2
size: once
D: TRBD1
CDR3: CASCTDRSAGELFF
DNA: TGTGCCAGCTGCACGGACAGGTCGGCCGGGGAGCTGTTTTTT

V: TRBV10-1
J: TRBJ2-7
size: .
D: TRBD2
CDR3: CASPFGSGEDATEGSYEQYF
DNA: TGCGCCAGCCCTTTCGGAAGCGGGGAGGATGCGACTGAAGGCTCCTACGAGCAGTACTTC

V: TRBV4-2
J: TRBJ2-3
size: .
D: TRBD2
CDR3: CASSQLSGGGSDTQYF
DNA: TGTGCCAGCAGCCAACTTAGCGGGGGGGGGTCAGATACGCAGTATTTT

V: TRBV29-1
J: TRBJ1-2
size: .
D: .
CDR3: CSVEGEPGANYGYTF
DNA: TGCAGCGTTGAAGGCGAGCCGGGAGCTAACTATGGCTACACCTTC

V: TRBV30
J: TRBJ2-1
size: .
D: TRBD2
CDR3: CAWSVGGDDEQFF
DNA: TGTGCCTGGAGTGTGGGGGGGGATGATGAGCAGTTCTTC

V: TRBV29-1
J: TRBJ1-4
size: .
D: .
CDR3: CSVGQGSNEKLFF
DNA: TGCAGCGTTGGGCAGGGCTCTAATGAAAAACTGTTTTTT

V: TRBV7-8
J: TRBJ2-1
size: .
D: TRBD2
CDR3: CASSRPGTRYEGQFF
DNA: TGTGCCAGCAGCCGCCCCGGGACTAGGTATGAGGGGCAGTTCTTC

V: TRBV5-1
J: TRBJ1-1
size: .
D: .
CDR3: CASSLSQVNTEAFF
DNA: TGCGCCAGCAGCTTGTCACAAGTGAACACTGAAGCTTTCTTT

V: TRBV7-6
J: TRBJ2-1
size: .
D: .
CDR3: CASSLAASYNEQFF
DNA: TGTGCCAGCAGCTTGGCCGCCTCCTACAATGAGCAGTTCTTC

V: TRBV14
J: TRBJ2-7
size: .
D: .
CDR3: CASSQGSGRVTYEQYF
DNA: TGTGCCAGCAGCCAAGGATCGGGCAGGGTGACCTACGAGCAGTACTTC

V: TRBV7-2
J: TRBJ2-5
size: .
D: .
CDR3: CASSPRGPSQYF
DNA: TGTGCCAGCAGCCCGCGGGGGCCCTCGCAGTACTTC

V: TRBV6-1
J: TRBJ2-5
size: .
D: .
CDR3: CASSDGPSGTQYF
DNA: TGTGCCAGCAGTGATGGGCCTTCCGGGACCCAGTACTTC

V: TRBV19
J: TRBJ2-1
size: .
D: TRBD2
CDR3: CASSEAGLAASYNEQFF
DNA: TGTGCCAGTAGTGAAGCCGGACTAGCGGCTTCCTACAATGAGCAGTTCTTC

V: TRBV4-1
J: TRBJ2-1
size: .
D: TRBD2
CDR3: CASSLVRLAGDEQFF
DNA: TGCGCCAGCAGCCTAGTCAGACTAGCGGGAGATGAGCAGTTCTTC

V: TRBV15
J: TRBJ2-2
size: .
D: .
CDR3: CATSRDFDTGELFF
DNA: TGTGCCACCAGCAGAGATTTCGACACCGGGGAGCTGTTTTTT

V: TRBV27
J: TRBJ1-5
size: once
D: TRBD1
CDR3: CASSRGTVSSNQPQHF
DNA: TGTGCCAGCAGCCGCGGGACAGTCTCTAGCAATCAGCCCCAGCATTTT

V: TRBV2
J: TRBJ1-5
size: once
D: .
CDR3: CASSEPLYSNQPQHF
DNA: TGTGCCAGCAGTGAACCCCTATATAGCAATCAGCCCCAGCATTTT

V: TRBV5-1
J: TRBJ2-3
size: .
D: TRBD2
CDR3: CASSFLGAGGAGSTDTQYF
DNA: TGCGCCAGCAGCTTCTTGGGAGCGGGGGGCGCTGGGAGCACAGATACGCAGTATTTT

V: TRBV18
J: TRBJ2-7
size: .
D: TRBD2
CDR3: CASSPMTLAADEQYF
DNA: TGTGCCAGCTCTCCAATGACTCTAGCGGCTGACGAGCAGTACTTC

V: TRBV27
J: TRBJ2-7
size: .
D: TRBD2
CDR3: CASSLYSSGGAYLSNEQYF
DNA: TGTGCCAGCAGTTTATACTCTAGCGGGGGGGCCTATCTCTCAAACGAGCAGTACTTC

V: TRBV5-1
J: TRBJ1-5
size: .
D: TRBD1
CDR3: CASSLGTGRNQPQHF
DNA: TGCGCCAGCAGCTTGGGGACAGGGCGGAATCAGCCCCAGCATTTT

V: TRBV4-2
J: TRBJ2-7
size: .
D: TRBD2
CDR3: CASSQDLLPSGTYEQYF
DNA: TGTGCCAGCAGCCAAGATCTACTTCCTAGCGGAACCTACGAGCAGTACTTC

V: TRBV11-2
J: TRBJ2-7
size: .
D: TRBD1
CDR3: CASSSWTGRNEQYF
DNA: TGTGCCAGCAGCTCTTGGACAGGGAGGAACGAGCAGTACTTC

V: TRBV20-1
J: TRBJ1-1
size: .
D: .
CDR3: CSARQTEAFF
DNA: TGCAGTGCTAGACAGACAGAAGCTTTCTTT

V: TRBV5-6
J: TRBJ2-2
size: .
D: .
CDR3: CASSIGNIANTGELFF
DNA: TGTGCCAGCAGCATCGGGAACATAGCGAACACCGGGGAGCTGTTTTTT

V: TRBV6-5
J: TRBJ2-7
size: .
D: .
CDR3: CASSYSISAAYEQYF
DNA: TGTGCCAGCAGTTACTCGATTTCTGCGGCCTACGAGCAGTACTTC

V: TRBV5-6
J: TRBJ1-1
size: .
D: .
CDR3: CASSSIGEVKGTEAFF
DNA: TGTGCCAGCAGCTCTATCGGGGAGGTAAAGGGCACTGAAGCTTTCTTT

V: TRBV2
J: TRBJ1-1
size: few
D: TRBD1
CDR3: CASIRDRNTEAFF
DNA: TGTGCCAGCATCCGGGACAGAAACACTGAAGCTTTCTTT

V: TRBV5-1
J: TRBJ2-3
size: once
D: TRBD2
CDR3: CASSLPEGLSTDTQYF
DNA: TGCGCCAGCAGCTTACCCGAGGGACTATCCACAGATACGCAGTATTTT

V: TRBV5-1
J: TRBJ2-7
size: .
D: .
CDR3: CASSHREAYEQYF
DNA: TGCGCCAGCAGCCACCGGGAAGCCTACGAGCAGTACTTC

V: TRBV18
J: TRBJ1-1
size: .
D: TRBD1
CDR3: CASSPPTGGWNTEAFF
DNA: TGTGCCAGCTCACCGCCTACAGGGGGCTGGAACACTGAAGCTTTCTTT

V: TRBV7-8
J: TRBJ2-7
size: .
D: .
CDR3: CASRQPGPTYEQYF
DNA: TGTGCCAGCAGGCAGCCGGGTCCCACCTACGAGCAGTACTTC

V: TRBV4-3
J: TRBJ2-1
size: .
D: .
CDR3: CASSRQQPNEQFF
DNA: TGCGCCAGCAGCCGACAACAGCCCAATGAGCAGTTCTTC